The T cell receptor (beta chain) described here comes from a study of blood T cell repertoires in COVID-19. For the study at large: Acute-phase and convalescent COVID-19 samples originated in the United States, Italy and Spain. Sources were T cells, B-cell-depleted T cells, or PBMCs; the material itself was cDNA or gDNA.

The V and J ends lost 2 bases and 5 bases, in that order; junction bases with no gene match: 7. Germline assignment: CDR1 SGHTA and CDR2 FQGNSA. This CDR3 comprises 16 residues. In the source study's methods: It was from reference gene primer amplification that nucleated cell counts were estimated. Using immunoSEQ multiplex PCR, the repertoire was profiled, and TCRdb retains in-frame clones only, with some absent. V, J and clone size reflect that table, while D and trimming were determined from the DNA. The sample includes about 75,000 clones, roughly 78% of them seen just once. The chain couples TRBV7-2 to TRBJ2-2; 8 nucleotides align to TRBD2. The sequenced sample consisted of peripheral blood. The receptor was derived from a woman of 80 years or more with active or convalescent COVID-19. The CDR3 DNA is TGTGCCAGCAGCTTATCCGGGGGGGTACTAACCGGGGAGCTGTTTTTT. It is translated as CASSLSGGVLTGELFF.